This T cell receptor (beta chain) was recorded in a study of T cells after yellow fever vaccination. This clonotype was detected ten times or more. The antigen remains undetermined. Study results and caveats: The secondary response was weaker, and its peak arrived faster, on day 5 versus 15. A small proportion of clonotypes was detected in both the CD4 and CD8 compartments.

Between the trimmed V and J ends, which lost 4 bases and 5 bases, there was a span of 26 bases. The CDR3 consists of 18 residues. Germline assignment: CDR1 SGHTA and CDR2 FQGNSA. TCRdb fed the 5' RACE reads into MiXCR, producing one record per CDR3 protein. The sample consists of 250,000 or so distinct CDR3 sequences, 3.6% of them appearing once. This clonotype was obtained from a man between 18 and 35 years old who received the YFV17D yellow fever vaccine. The chain is built from TRBV7-2 and TRBJ2-5, with D perhaps matching TRBD2 (7 bases). Specimen: PBMCs, collected 15 days after the yellow fever booster vaccination. The CDR3 region is CASSSGALAAQRGETQYF. The DNA of the CDR3 is TGTGCCAGCAGCTCCGGTGCCCTAGCGGCCCAGAGGGGGGAGACCCAGTACTTC. Full variable domain (outside the CDR3, taken from reference TRBV7-2 and TRBJ2-5): GAGVSQSPSNKVTEKGKDVELRCDPISGHTALYWYRQSLGQGLEFLIYFQGNSAPDKSGLPSDRFSAERTGGSVSTLTIQRTQQEDSAVYLCASSSGALAAQRGETQYFGPGTRLLVL.